The 30 T cell receptor beta chains below come from one sample, sequenced in a study of blood T cell repertoires in COVID-19. Clones were read by immunoSEQ multiplex PCR, and TCRdb kept only the in-frame ones, dropping some. The repertoire consists of under 200,000 clones, with around 81% occurring once and the leading ten covering around 9.9%. Sequenced input: peripheral blood. These receptors all come from a man aged 65 to 79 with active or convalescent COVID-19.

The chain carries TRBV5-1 and TRBJ1-1, with 8 bases lining up with TRBD1. Germline lookup yields CDR1 SGHRS and CDR2 YFSETQ. Germline trimming cut 5 bases from V and 0 bases from J; bases unmatched to any gene: 9. The CDR3 covers 16 residues. CDR3 protein: CASSQSAGGMNTEAFF. The CDR3 nucleotides are TGCGCCAGCAGTCAATCTGCAGGGGGCATGAACACTGAAGCTTTCTTT.

CDR3 sequence (DNA): TGTGCCAGCCTGCCAAGGGCCGCGGGCACCGGGGAGCTGTTTTTT. As protein: CASLPRAAGTGELFF. J is TRBJ2-2 and V is TRBV6-6, with D possibly being TRBD2 (5 bases). With 8 bases removed from V and 4 bases from J, the gap between germline ends came to 17 bases. The CDR3 has 15 amino acids. Germline V gene sequence: CDR1 MNHNY, CDR2 SVGAGI (reference sequence).

This sequence joins TRBV24-1 and TRBJ2-1; 9 nucleotides agree with TRBD2. The V and J ends lost 5 bases and 9 bases, in that order; junction bases with no gene match: 19. CDR1 KGHDR and CDR2 SFDVKD come from the germline V gene. The CDR3 extends over 18 amino acids. Here the CDR3 reads CATSAFSGVSGRWGEQFF. The CDR3, as DNA: TGTGCCACCAGTGCCTTTTCGGGTGTTAGCGGGAGATGGGGTGAGCAGTTCTTC.

This clone was counted a few times. This chain links TRBV5-4 with TRBJ2-2; TRBD2 matches 9 bases. The V segment lost 8 bases and the J segment 1 base; nucleotides outside the gene matches: 6. Germline V gives CDR1 SGHNT, CDR2 YYREEE (reference sequence). This CDR3 comprises 15 residues. The CDR3 DNA sequence: TGTGCCAGTAGGGAGACTAGCGGGAACACCGGGGAGCTGTTTTTT. This gives the protein CASRETSGNTGELFF.

The chain joins TRBV11-2 to TRBJ2-1; 12 bases map to TRBD2. Trimming cost V 4 bases and J 7 bases; bases outside gene matches: 5. CDR3 length equals 15 residues. In germline, CDR1 is SGHAT, CDR2 FQNNGV. The CDR3 sequence: CASSSRLAGVNEQFF. The CDR3 bases are TGTGCCAGCAGCTCCCGACTAGCGGGAGTGAATGAGCAGTTCTTC.

The rearrangement uses TRBV3-1 (or the pseudogene TRBV3-2) and TRBJ1-2, with D perhaps matching TRBD1 (6 bases). Trimming left V 4 bases short and J 7 bases short, with 10 bases between. Germline values: CDR1 LGHDT, CDR2 YNNKEL (reference sequence). This CDR3 spans 12 amino acids. As DNA, the CDR3 is TGTGCCAGCAGCCGAACAGGGTTTGGCTACACCTTC. Translation: CASSRTGFGYTF.

This clone was observed a single time. The gene calls are TRBV5-1 and TRBJ1-5; D not certain. CDR3 length: 15 residues. The V gene's germline CDR1 is SGHRS and CDR2 YFSETQ. V lost 4 bases and J 3 bases, leaving 14 bases between the germline ends. CDR3 loop: CASSPSTGNNQPQHF. CDR3 bases: TGCGCCAGCAGCCCCTCGACGGGAAACAATCAGCCCCAGCATTTT.

The chain is built from TRBV24-1 and TRBJ2-1, with 9 bases fitting TRBD1. The CDR3 is made up of 16 amino acids. The germline V gene encodes CDR1 KGHDR and CDR2 SFDVKD. V trimming: 2 bases; J trimming: 5 bases; junction bases outside the gene matches: 6. The CDR3 sequence is CATSDSLGQGNNEQFF. DNA of the CDR3: TGTGCCACCAGTGATTCTCTGGGACAGGGTAACAATGAGCAGTTCTTC.

This clone was seen more than once but under ten times. The junction departs from germline at one end; a sequencing error may be responsible. The V call is TRBV30, the J call TRBJ2-7; a possible D gene is TRBD1 (9 bases). Germline V gene sequence: CDR1 GTSNPN, CDR2 SVGIG (reference sequence). The CDR3 runs 12 residues. The CDR3: CAWSPRRGDREF. DNA of the CDR3: TGTGCCTGGAGTCCCCGGCGGGGGGACAGGGAGTTC.

V gene TRBV7-9 combines with J gene TRBJ2-3; 7 bases align to TRBD2. This CDR3 has 16 residues. Per the germline V gene, CDR1 is SEHNR and CDR2 is FQNEAQ (reference sequence). V lost 10 bases, J lost 0 bases, and 13 bases stayed unmatched. The CDR3 nucleotides are TGTGCCACAGCAGGCCGAGCGGGACTCAGCACAGATACGCAGTATTTT. Its protein product is CATAGRAGLSTDTQYF. Complete variable domain (other parts from reference TRBV7-9 and TRBJ2-3): DTGVSQNPRHKITKRGQNVTFRCDPISEHNRLYWYRQTLGQGPEFLTYFQNEAQLEKSRLLSDRFSAERPKGSFSTLEIQRTEQGDSAMYLCATAGRAGLSTDTQYFGPGTRLTVL.

This clone was seen once. This chain connects TRBV6-5 to TRBJ1-2; tentative D call: TRBD1 (5 bases). Between the trimmed V and J ends, which lost 6 bases and 4 bases, there was a span of 15 bases. Looked up from germline, CDR1 is MNHEY and CDR2 is SVGAGI. CDR3 length: 14 amino acids. The CDR3 protein is CASSAGGTAYGYTF. The CDR3 DNA reads as TGTGCCAGCAGCGCCGGCGGGACGGCCTATGGCTACACCTTC.

CDR3 loop: CASRSGSTDTQYF. The CDR3 DNA reads TGTGCCAGCAGGAGCGGGAGCACAGATACGCAGTATTTT. The chain joins TRBV5-4 to TRBJ2-3; possibly TRBD2 for D (6 bases). V lost 5 bases and J 0 bases, leaving 7 bases between the germline ends. Germline V gives CDR1 SGHNT, CDR2 YYREEE (reference sequence). The CDR3 is 13 residues long. The full variable domain, its missing parts supplied by reference TRBV5-4 and TRBJ2-3, is ETGVTQSPTHLIKTRGQQVTLRCSSQSGHNTVSWYQQALGQGPQFIFQYYREEENGRGNFPPRFSGLQFPNYSSELNVNALELDDSALYLCASRSGSTDTQYFGPGTRLTVL.

This chain links TRBV18 with TRBJ2-5; TRBD2 matches 11 bases. Per germline, CDR1 KGHSH and CDR2 LQKENI. The CDR3 extends over 15 amino acids. The trim removed 5 bases at V and 4 bases at J, leaving 6 bases unmatched. CDR3 DNA sequence: TGTGCCAGCTCAACAGATAGCGGGAGGGTAGAGACCCAGTACTTC. This codes for CASSTDSGRVETQYF.

CDR3 in DNA: TGTGCCAGCACCCTCTCCGGGGGAGCCAAAAACATTCAGTACTTC. This gives the protein CASTLSGGAKNIQYF. The gene calls are TRBV28 and TRBJ2-4; tentative D call: TRBD2 (6 bases). Trimming stripped 7 bases from V and 0 bases from J, with 13 bases between. The CDR3 covers 15 residues. CDR1 and CDR2 (germline): MDHEN, SYDVKM. Combining the CDR3 with reference TRBV28 and TRBJ2-4 gives the whole variable domain DVKVTQSSRYLVKRTGEKVFLECVQDMDHENMFWYRQDPGLGLRLIYFSYDVKMKEKGDIPEGYSVSREKKERFSLILESASTNQTSMYLCASTLSGGAKNIQYFGAGTRLSVL.

The chain is built from TRBV7-9 and TRBJ2-3; 7 bases map to TRBD2. In germline, CDR1 is SEHNR, CDR2 FQNEAQ (reference sequence). CDR3 size: 17 residues. After removal of 1 base from V and 0 bases from J, the junction contained 7 bases not matched to a gene. CDR3 bases: TGTGCCAGCAGCTTAGGGGGAGGGACCCTTAGCACAGATACGCAGTATTTT. This codes for CASSLGGGTLSTDTQYF.

This chain uses TRBV5-1 with TRBJ2-7, with D possibly matching TRBD2 (5 bases). This CDR3 is 12 amino acids long. Germline V gives CDR1 SGHRS, CDR2 YFSETQ. Trimming cost V 3 bases and J 7 bases, with 11 bases left between them. Here the CDR3 reads CASSSPPGEQYF. CDR3 sequence (DNA): TGCGCCAGCAGCTCACCTCCGGGGGAGCAGTACTTC.

This clone was seen a single time. V is TRBV29-1 and J is TRBJ2-1; 10 bases are a match to TRBD2. V gave up 4 bases and J gave up 4 bases; unmatched junction bases: 4. Germline V gene sequence: CDR1 SQVTM, CDR2 ANQGSEA. The length of the CDR3 is 14 residues. CDR3 loop: CSVGSGRRYNEQFF. DNA for the CDR3: TGCAGCGTTGGTAGCGGGAGGAGGTACAATGAGCAGTTCTTC.

The V and J genes are TRBV27 and TRBJ1-4; weak D call: TRBD1 (5 bases). Germline loops: CDR1 MNHEY, CDR2 SMNVEV (reference sequence). The CDR3 length is 18 residues. Deletions cut 6 bases from V and 3 bases from J, with 23 bases between. In DNA form, the CDR3 reads TGTGCCAGCAGGGAATTCAGGGACTCAGAACTTCCTAATGAAAAACTGTTTTTT. Translated: CASREFRDSELPNEKLFF.

The V call is TRBV5-5, the J call TRBJ2-1; 12 nucleotides align to TRBD2. Germline CDR1 reads SGHKS; CDR2 reads YYEKEE (reference sequence). The V and J ends lost 2 bases and 7 bases, in that order; junction bases with no gene match: 4. This CDR3 is 15 amino acids long. The CDR3 here is CASSLGLAGKNEQFF. Written as DNA, the CDR3 is TGTGCCAGCAGCTTAGGACTAGCGGGAAAGAATGAGCAGTTCTTC.

The J gene is TRBJ1-1, the V gene TRBV11-2, with D possibly matching TRBD1 (6 bases). Trimming took off 2 bases at V and 0 bases at J, with 16 bases between the two ends. Germline CDR1 and CDR2: SGHAT and FQNNGV. This CDR3 is 17 amino acids long. The CDR3 coding sequence is TGTGCCAGCAGCTTATACTTACAGGGCCTCATGAACACTGAAGCTTTCTTT. It encodes CASSLYLQGLMNTEAFF.

The V and J genes are TRBV15 and TRBJ2-3; D may be TRBD2 (5 bases). The CDR3 runs to 16 residues. The germline V gene encodes CDR1 LNHNV and CDR2 YYDKDF (reference sequence). Trimming removed 1 base from V and 0 bases from J, with 11 bases in between. CDR3 protein: CATSRGGPTSTDTQYF. In nucleotides, the CDR3 is TGTGCCACCAGCAGAGGAGGGCCCACTAGCACAGATACGCAGTATTTT.

This chain links TRBV19 with TRBJ2-1, with 7 bases that match TRBD2. V shed 5 bases and J 4 bases; nucleotides not matched to a gene: 20. CDR1 and CDR2 (germline): LNHDA, SQIVND (reference sequence). The CDR3 loop spans 19 amino acids. The CDR3 region is CASSWILPAGEAIYNEQFF. In DNA form, the CDR3 reads TGTGCCAGTAGTTGGATCCTTCCCGCGGGGGAGGCTATTTACAATGAGCAGTTCTTC.

The rearrangement joins TRBV9 to TRBJ2-7, with a tentative D call TRBD2 (5 bases). The V gene's germline CDR1 is SGDLS and CDR2 YYNGEE. Trimming removed 4 bases from V and 4 bases from J, with 21 bases in between. The CDR3 is 16 amino acids. DNA for the CDR3: TGTGCCAGCAGCCCCCGTAGGGAGTCCGTTGGGTACGAGCAGTACTTC. This codes for CASSPRRESVGYEQYF. The variable domain in full, completed from reference TRBV9 and TRBJ2-7, reads DSGVTQTPKHLITATGQRVTLRCSPRSGDLSVYWYQQSLDQGLQFLIQYYNGEERAKGNILERFSAQQFPDLHSELNLSSLELGDSALYFCASSPRRESVGYEQYFGPGTRLTVT.

The V and J genes are TRBV5-1 and TRBJ2-2; D unclear. CDR1 SGHRS and CDR2 YFSETQ come from the germline V gene. V lost 4 bases to trimming and J lost 4 bases, with 11 bases between them. The CDR3 is made up of 14 amino acids. The CDR3 reads CASSLGEFTGELFF. The CDR3 DNA sequence: TGCGCCAGCAGCCTAGGAGAATTCACCGGGGAGCTGTTTTTT.

This clone appeared a single time. The chain uses TRBV28 and TRBJ2-3, with a tentative D call TRBD1 (6 bases). Germline values: CDR1 MDHEN, CDR2 SYDVKM. V dropped 3 bases and J dropped 4 bases, with 11 bases sitting between them. The CDR3 length is 14 residues. The CDR3: CASSLAGAADTQYF. CDR3 sequence (DNA): TGTGCCAGCAGTTTGGCAGGGGCGGCAGATACGCAGTATTTT.

The rearrangement joins TRBV7-3 to TRBJ2-3, with TRBD2 matching over 8 bases. Germline values: CDR1 SGHTA, CDR2 FQGTGA. J lost 6 bases, V lost 2 bases, and 4 bases had no gene match. CDR3 length: 14 residues. The CDR3 nucleotides are TGTGCCAGCAGCTTAGGACTAGCACATGATACGCAGTATTTT. Translating it yields CASSLGLAHDTQYF. The full variable domain, with the rest looked up from reference TRBV7-3 and TRBJ2-3, is GAGVSQTPSNKVTEKGKYVELRCDPISGHTALYWYRQSLGQGPEFLIYFQGTGAADDSGLPNDRFFAVRPEGSVSTLKIQRTERGDSAVYLCASSLGLAHDTQYFGPGTRLTVL.

V usage is TRBV5-5 and J usage is TRBJ2-7; 9 positions agree with TRBD1. In germline, CDR1 is SGHKS, CDR2 YYEKEE (reference sequence). The CDR3 length is 15 residues. J was trimmed by 3 bases and V by 0 bases; bases with no gene match: 4. This chain's CDR3 is CASSLGPGQGYEQYF. CDR3 nucleotide sequence: TGTGCCAGCAGCTTGGGACCGGGACAGGGCTACGAGCAGTACTTC.

The CDR3 region is CASTGQYGVLGQLFF. CDR3 DNA sequence: TGTGCCAGCACCGGACAGTACGGGGTATTGGGTCAACTGTTTTTT. The gene calls are TRBV28 and TRBJ1-4; weak D call: TRBD1 (6 bases). This CDR3 has 15 amino acids. Germline loops: CDR1 MDHEN, CDR2 SYDVKM. V gave up 7 bases and J gave up 12 bases, with 24 bases separating them.

The chain is built from TRBV6-5 and TRBJ1-2; 7 bases map to TRBD1. V lost 0 bases to trimming and J lost 8 bases; unmatched junction nucleotides: 9. The CDR3 extends over 15 amino acids. Germline V gene sequence: CDR1 MNHEY, CDR2 SVGAGI. CDR3 bases: TGTGCCAGCAGTTACTCCCGGGACAGTACGAAAGGCTACACCTTC. It specifies CASSYSRDSTKGYTF.

The count of this clone is one. The chain has TRBV3-1 (or the pseudogene TRBV3-2) and TRBJ2-2; D not certain. From germline, CDR1 is LGHDT and CDR2 YNNKEL (reference sequence). This CDR3 has 12 amino acids. V lost 1 base to trimming and J lost 12 bases, with 9 bases between them. CDR3 in DNA: TGTGCCAGCAGCCAAGGTCACTCGAAGCTGTTTTTT. It translates to CASSQGHSKLFF.